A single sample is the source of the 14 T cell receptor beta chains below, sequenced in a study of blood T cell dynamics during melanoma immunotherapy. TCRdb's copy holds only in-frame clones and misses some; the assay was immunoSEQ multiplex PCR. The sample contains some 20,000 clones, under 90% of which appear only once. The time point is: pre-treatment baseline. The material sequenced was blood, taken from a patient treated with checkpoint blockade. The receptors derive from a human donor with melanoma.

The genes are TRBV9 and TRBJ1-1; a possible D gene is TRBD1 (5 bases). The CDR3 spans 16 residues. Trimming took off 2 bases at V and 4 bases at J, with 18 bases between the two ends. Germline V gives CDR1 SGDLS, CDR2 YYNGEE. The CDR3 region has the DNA TGTGCCAGCAGCGTCACCCCTTTCCCGGGACGCACTGAAGCTTTCTTT. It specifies CASSVTPFPGRTEAFF.

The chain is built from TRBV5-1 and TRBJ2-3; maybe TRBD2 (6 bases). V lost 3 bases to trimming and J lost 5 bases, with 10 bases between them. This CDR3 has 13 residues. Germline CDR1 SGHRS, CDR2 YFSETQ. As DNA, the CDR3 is TGCGCCAGCAGCTCCGGCGGGGTAGATACGCAGTATTTT. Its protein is CASSSGGVDTQYF.

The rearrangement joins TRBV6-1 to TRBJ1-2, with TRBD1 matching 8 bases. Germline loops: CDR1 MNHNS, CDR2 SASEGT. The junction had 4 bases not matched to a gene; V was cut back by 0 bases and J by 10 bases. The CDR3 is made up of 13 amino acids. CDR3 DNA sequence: TGTGCCAGCAGTGAAGCGGCGGACAGGGCCTACACCTTC. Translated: CASSEAADRAYTF.

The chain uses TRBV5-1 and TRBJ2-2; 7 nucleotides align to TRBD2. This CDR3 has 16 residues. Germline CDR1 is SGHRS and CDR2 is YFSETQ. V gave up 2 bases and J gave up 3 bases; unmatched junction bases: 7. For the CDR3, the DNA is TGCGCCAGCAGCTTTGGGTCCGGGAGGCACACCGGGGAGCTGTTTTTT. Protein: CASSFGSGRHTGELFF.

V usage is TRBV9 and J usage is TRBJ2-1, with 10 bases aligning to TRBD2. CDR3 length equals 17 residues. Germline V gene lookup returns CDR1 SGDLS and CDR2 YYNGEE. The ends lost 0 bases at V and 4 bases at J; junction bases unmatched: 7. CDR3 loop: CASSVASGRARYNEQFF. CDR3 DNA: TGTGCCAGCAGCGTAGCCAGCGGGAGGGCCAGGTACAATGAGCAGTTCTTC. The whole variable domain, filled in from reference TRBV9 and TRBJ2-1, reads DSGVTQTPKHLITATGQRVTLRCSPRSGDLSVYWYQQSLDQGLQFLIQYYNGEERAKGNILERFSAQQFPDLHSELNLSSLELGDSALYFCASSVASGRARYNEQFFGPGTRLTVL.

CDR3 coding DNA: TGTGCCAGCAAGCGTAGTGGCCACAATGAGCAGTTCTTC. It codes for CASKRSGHNEQFF. J is TRBJ2-1 and V is TRBV6-6; D gene uncertain. CDR3 size: 13 residues. The V and J ends lost 7 bases and 5 bases respectively, with 12 bases between them. Germline CDR1 is MNHNY and CDR2 is SVGAGI (reference sequence).

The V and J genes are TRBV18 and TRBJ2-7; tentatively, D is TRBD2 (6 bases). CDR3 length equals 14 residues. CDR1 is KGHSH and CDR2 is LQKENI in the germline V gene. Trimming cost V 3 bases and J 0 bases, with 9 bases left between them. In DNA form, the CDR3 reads TGTGCCAGCTCACCCGGGACTGCCTCCTACGAGCAGTACTTC. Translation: CASSPGTASYEQYF.

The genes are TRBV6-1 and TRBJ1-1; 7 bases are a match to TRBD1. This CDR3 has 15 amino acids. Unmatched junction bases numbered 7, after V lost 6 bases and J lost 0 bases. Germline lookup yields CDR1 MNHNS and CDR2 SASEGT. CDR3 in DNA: TGTGCCAGCAGCGAACCGGGACAGATGAACACTGAAGCTTTCTTT. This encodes CASSEPGQMNTEAFF.

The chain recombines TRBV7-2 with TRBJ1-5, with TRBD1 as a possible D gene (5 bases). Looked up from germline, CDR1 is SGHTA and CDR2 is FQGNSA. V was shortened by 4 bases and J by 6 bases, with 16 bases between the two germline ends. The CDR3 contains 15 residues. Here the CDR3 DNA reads TGTGCCAGCAGCTCAAGGGGACGCGGGGGTCAGCCCCAGCATTTT. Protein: CASSSRGRGGQPQHF. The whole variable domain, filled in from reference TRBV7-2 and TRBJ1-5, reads GAGVSQSPSNKVTEKGKDVELRCDPISGHTALYWYRQSLGQGLEFLIYFQGNSAPDKSGLPSDRFSAERTGGSVSTLTIQRTQQEDSAVYLCASSSRGRGGQPQHFGDGTRLSIL.

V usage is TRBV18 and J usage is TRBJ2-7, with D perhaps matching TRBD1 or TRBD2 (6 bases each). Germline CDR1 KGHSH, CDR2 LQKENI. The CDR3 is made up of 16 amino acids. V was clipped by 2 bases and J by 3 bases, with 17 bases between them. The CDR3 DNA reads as TGTGCCAGCTCACCAGGCGGGACACGAGAATTCTACGAGCAGTACTTC. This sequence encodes CASSPGGTREFYEQYF.

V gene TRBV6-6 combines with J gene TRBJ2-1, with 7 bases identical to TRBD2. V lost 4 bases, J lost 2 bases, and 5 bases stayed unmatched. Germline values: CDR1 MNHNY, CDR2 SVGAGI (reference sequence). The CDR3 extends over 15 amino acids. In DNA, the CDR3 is TGTGCCAGCAGTTGGGCTAGCGGCACCTACAATGAGCAGTTCTTC. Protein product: CASSWASGTYNEQFF.

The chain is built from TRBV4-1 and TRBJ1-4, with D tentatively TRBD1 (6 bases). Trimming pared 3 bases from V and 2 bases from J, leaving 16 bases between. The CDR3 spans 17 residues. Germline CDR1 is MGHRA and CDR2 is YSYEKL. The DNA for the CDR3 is TGCGCCAGCAGCCACCAGACAGACCAGGGGACTAATGAAAAACTGTTTTTT. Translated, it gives CASSHQTDQGTNEKLFF.

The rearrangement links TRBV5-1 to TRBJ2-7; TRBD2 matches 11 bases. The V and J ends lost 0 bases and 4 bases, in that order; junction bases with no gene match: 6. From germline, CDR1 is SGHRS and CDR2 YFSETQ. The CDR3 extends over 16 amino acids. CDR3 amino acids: CASSLEPSGGIYEQYF. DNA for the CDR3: TGCGCCAGCAGCTTGGAGCCTAGCGGGGGGATTTACGAGCAGTACTTC.

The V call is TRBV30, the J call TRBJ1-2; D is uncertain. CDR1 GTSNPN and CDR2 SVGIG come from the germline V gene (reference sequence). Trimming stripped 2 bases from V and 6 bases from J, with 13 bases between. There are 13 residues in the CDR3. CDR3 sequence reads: CAWSTVGLHGYTF. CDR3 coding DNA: TGTGCCTGGAGTACCGTGGGTCTCCATGGCTACACCTTC.